These 11 T cell receptor beta chains originate from one sample sequenced in a study of immune evolution from preneoplasia to lung adenocarcinoma. The assay was immunoSEQ multiplex PCR, and TCRdb's table has in-frame clones only and misses some. The repertoire holds around 10,000 clones, approximately 85% seen once, with roughly 3.3% in the top ten. The source material was FFPE minimally invasive lung adenocarcinoma tissue. These receptors were taken from a person aged 70 to 80 with lung adenocarcinoma.

The chain is built from TRBV25-1 and TRBJ1-2; D is perhaps TRBD1 (6 bases). The germline gives CDR1 MGHDK, CDR2 SYGVNS. Trimming left V 3 bases short and J 0 bases short, with 8 bases between. The CDR3 loop spans 14 amino acids. CDR3 in DNA: TGTGCCAGCAGTGAGAGGACAGCTAACTATGGCTACACCTTC. It translates to CASSERTANYGYTF.

The V call is TRBV5-6, the J call TRBJ1-3, with D possibly matching TRBD1 (5 bases). The CDR3 covers 16 residues. The ends were cut back, 4 bases at V and 4 bases at J, with 18 bases in the middle. Germline V gene data show CDR1 as SGHDT and CDR2 as YYEEEE. The CDR3 DNA reads TGTGCCAGCAGCCCTACGGGGCCCGTGGGAGGAAACACCATATATTTT. It yields the protein CASSPTGPVGGNTIYF.

This CDR3 is CASSYSGQGNSPLHF. The DNA for the CDR3 is TGTGCCAGCAGTTACTCCGGACAGGGGAATTCACCCCTCCACTTT. The genes are TRBV6-5 and TRBJ1-6; 9 positions agree with TRBD1. The trim removed 0 bases at V and 7 bases at J, leaving 1 base unmatched. Looked up from germline, CDR1 is MNHEY and CDR2 is SVGAGI. The CDR3 is 15 amino acids.

The genes are TRBV10-3 and TRBJ1-1; 7 nucleotides align to TRBD1. Trimming at V came to 4 bases and at J to 7 bases, leaving 9 bases not matched to a gene. CDR1 and CDR2 from the germline V gene are ENHRY and SYGVKD. The CDR3 runs 14 residues. The CDR3 DNA is TGTGCCATCAGTGTTGAGGGGGCTGGAATTGAAGCTTTCTTT. As protein: CAISVEGAGIEAFF.

The rearrangement uses TRBV19 and TRBJ2-1; 7 bases are shared with TRBD1. From germline, CDR1 is LNHDA and CDR2 SQIVND (reference sequence). This CDR3 comprises 14 residues. With V trimmed by 9 bases and J by 6 bases, 11 bases remained unmatched. The chain's CDR3 is CASRMGQTGNEQFF. The CDR3 DNA is TGTGCCAGCAGAATGGGACAGACGGGCAATGAGCAGTTCTTC.

The rearrangement joins TRBV12-5 to TRBJ2-1, with D possibly matching TRBD2 (6 bases). The CDR3 runs 17 residues. The germline V gene encodes CDR1 LGHNT and CDR2 FRNRAP. Deletions cut 0 bases from V and 0 bases from J, with 12 bases between. The CDR3 loop is CASGLVQGRDSYNEQFF. Written as DNA, the CDR3 is TGTGCTAGTGGTTTGGTCCAAGGGCGGGACTCCTACAATGAGCAGTTCTTC.

The chain is built from TRBV27 and TRBJ1-1; D is unclear. CDR3 length: 14 amino acids. V dropped 6 bases and J dropped 1 base, with 12 bases sitting between them. Germline V gene lookup returns CDR1 MNHEY and CDR2 SMNVEV (reference sequence). The CDR3 bases are TGTGCCAGCAGCCCGAGGGTTACGAACACTGAAGCTTTCTTT. Residues: CASSPRVTNTEAFF.

The CDR3 protein is CASSLTGTGRKTEAFF. The CDR3 nucleotides read TGTGCCAGCAGCTTAACCGGGACAGGGAGGAAGACTGAAGCTTTCTTT. This chain links TRBV11-2 with TRBJ1-1; 9 nucleotides line up with TRBD1. The CDR3 is 16 amino acids. V was clipped by 2 bases and J by 5 bases; unmatched bases: 9. The germline CDR1 and CDR2 sequences are SGHAT and FQNNGV.

This rearrangement joins TRBV27 to TRBJ1-1; tentatively, D is TRBD1 (5 bases). V was pared by 3 bases and J by 0 bases, with 11 bases between. The CDR3 runs to 15 residues. Germline V lookup: CDR1 MNHEY, CDR2 SMNVEV (reference sequence). CDR3 amino acids: CASSFLGGMNTEAFF. Here the CDR3 DNA reads TGTGCCAGCAGTTTCCTGGGGGGAATGAACACTGAAGCTTTCTTT.

This clone was seen once. The chain carries TRBV27 and TRBJ2-2; no clear D. CDR1 and CDR2 from the germline V gene are MNHEY and SMNVEV (reference sequence). This CDR3 is 11 amino acids long. V was trimmed by 7 bases and J by 6 bases, leaving 6 bases between them. The CDR3 sequence is CASTNSGELFF. CDR3 DNA sequence: TGTGCCAGCACCAACTCCGGGGAGCTGTTTTTT.

V is TRBV6-1 and J is TRBJ2-3; 7 nucleotides agree with TRBD2. The CDR3 is 15 amino acids. V gave up 0 bases and J gave up 9 bases; unmatched junction bases: 9. CDR1 MNHNS and CDR2 SASEGT come from the germline V gene. CDR3 region: CASSEARLAAGTQYF. The CDR3 bases are TGTGCCAGCAGTGAAGCGCGACTAGCAGCTGGAACGCAGTATTTT.